The T cell receptor (beta chain) under discussion was sequenced for a study of blood T cells in healthy people across ages (dated by TCRdb to between 2014 and 2017). Concerning the study at large: In model experiments, template switching captured about one uniquely barcoded TCR beta cDNA molecule for every two T cells. For two donors (one aged 18 to 29 and one aged 80 or older), the study analyzed two additional independent replicas of 1 million unique cDNA reads from the same blood draw. To avoid experimental bias, donors of different ages were randomly spread across the sequencing lanes. Using deep sequencing normalized with unique cDNA molecular identifiers, the study measured how TCR beta repertoire diversity changes with age. The donors were divided into four age groups: young (average around 16 years), middle-aged (approximately 41), aged (approximately 62) and long-lived (roughly 82).

Library preparation was by 5' RACE. The sequencer was an Illumina HiSeq 2500. A second PCR of roughly 6 to 11 cycles was run with a J-beta primer mix and a sample-barcoded 5' primer. A template-switch 5' adaptor carrying 12 random nucleotides introduced a unique molecular identifier onto each TCR beta cDNA molecule. Each sample yielded at least 2.5 million CDR3-containing paired-end reads. The Mint cDNA synthesis kit, primed by a TRBC-specific oligonucleotide, was used to synthesize first-strand cDNA from all RNA. All cDNA was treated with uracil-DNA glycosylase and then went through a first 18-cycle PCR with the universal primers M1SS and BC2_uni_R. Turning to the authors' computational methods: For normalization, 1 million high-quality reads, each with a distinct molecular identifier, were randomly selected from each sample. Instead of being binned into consensus sequences, reads with shared molecular identifiers were discarded. MiTCR, set to a Q25 quality threshold and the strictest error-elimination algorithm, was used for CDR3 identification, clonotype clustering and error correction. A nonparametric unseen species model using Euler transformation provided a lower-bound estimate of total TCR beta diversity. TCRdb trimmed the raw reads at Q25, called clones with MiXCR and kept productive beta chains. Each record represents a unique CDR3 protein, reported with the most common genes and DNA among its rows. TCRdb's processing, not the authors' own work, is the source of the V and J calls. The sample has approximately 1.5 million distinct CDR3 sequences on record, approximately 39% of them singletons. The leading ten clones occupy about 4% of the sample.

The 39 donors, aged about 6 to 95 years, were systemically healthy Caucasian individuals from Russia. Ten milliliters of peripheral blood were drawn from each donor into EDTA-treated Vacutainer tubes. Ficoll-Paque density-gradient centrifugation was used to isolate PBMCs, with at least 6 million per sample. Trizol reagent was used to extract total RNA from PBMCs, with at least 5.5 micrograms per sample. For every donor, flow cytometry on a PBMC aliquot measured the percentage of naive CD45RAhigh/CD27high T cells. A remark on this clonotype: What this receptor recognizes is not known. The sample holds no much larger clone one base away, and base qualities are not on file.

The junction shows trimming of 4 bases on V and 3 bases on J, plus 13 bases between the germline ends. The CDR3 sequence holds 13 residues, the cysteine and phenylalanine included. CDR3 DNA only is kept here, 39 bases in frame from base 1. The germline V gene encodes CDR1 SQVTM and CDR2 ANQGSEA. The paper as a whole reports these results and caveats: There was a strong correlation between observed TCR beta diversity and the percentage of naive T cells measured by flow cytometry. Because the CMV infection status of the donors was unknown, age-related changes in expanded clonotypes may potentially have been confounded. Estimates of total diversity based on one million sequenced T cells were regarded as lower bounds and as underestimates. Compared with the aged group, the long-lived group had more naive CD4+ T cells, fewer expanded clones and increased TCR diversity, a pattern suggesting age selection. Bulk unsorted PBMC profiling prevented conclusive comparison of naive and antigen-experienced compartments. As age increased, observed TCR beta diversity per million T cells dropped in a roughly linear way, and a significant reduction was already evident by age 40.

Sequencing was done on a sample of blood. The sequence is built from TRBV29-1 and TRBJ2-7, with the D gene not clear enough to name. This clonotype was sampled from a woman between 18 and 30 years old in good health. The encoded CDR3 is CSVVDRWDYEQYF. At the DNA level, the sequence is TGCAGCGTTGTGGATCGGTGGGACTACGAGCAGTACTTC.